This T cell receptor beta chain was captured in a study of beta chain features in type 1 diabetes. Overall study context: There was similarity between patients and healthy donors in age, gender and cell yields.

Every isolated RNA sample was fully reverse transcribed, so sequencing captured expressed TCRB transcripts. Using immunoSEQ multiplex PCR, the repertoire was profiled, and TCRdb retains in-frame clones only, with some absent. The repertoire holds over 650,000 clones, more than 12% seen once, with 0.03% to 0.04% in the top ten. Findings and caveats of the study: Among all four CD4+ subsets, Type 1 diabetes patients had TCRB CDR3s that were moderately but significantly shorter. More deletions and fewer insertions at VDJ junctions were seen in type 1 diabetes patients.

Cells sorted by CD45RO/CCR7/CD25/CD127/CD95/CD27 comprised CD4+ naive, central memory, regulatory and stem cell-like memory cells. This clone was counted a few times. Its antigen is undetermined. This sequence originates from a man in his late teens or twenties with type 1 diabetes. Sample: naive CD4+ T cells from blood.

In DNA form, the CDR3 reads TGCAGTGCTAGAGATAGGGAAGCCCAGTACTTC. The encoded protein is CSARDREAQYF. This chain joins TRBV20-1 and TRBJ2-5; D remains unclear. The CDR3 totals 11 residues. The germline V gene has CDR1 DFQATT and CDR2 SNEGSKA (reference sequence). Trimming took 0 bases from V and 9 from J, leaving 8 bases between them.